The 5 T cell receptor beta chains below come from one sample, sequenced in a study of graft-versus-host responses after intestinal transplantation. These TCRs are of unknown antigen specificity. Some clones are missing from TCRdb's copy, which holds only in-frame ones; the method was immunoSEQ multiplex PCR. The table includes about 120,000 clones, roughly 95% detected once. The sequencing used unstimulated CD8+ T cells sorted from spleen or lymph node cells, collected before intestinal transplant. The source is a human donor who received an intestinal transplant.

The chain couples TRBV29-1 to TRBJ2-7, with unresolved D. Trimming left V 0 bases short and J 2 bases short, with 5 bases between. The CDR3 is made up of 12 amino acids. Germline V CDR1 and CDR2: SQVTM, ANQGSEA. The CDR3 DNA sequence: TGCAGCGTTGAAGATCCTCCCTACGAGCAGTACTTC. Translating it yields CSVEDPPYEQYF.

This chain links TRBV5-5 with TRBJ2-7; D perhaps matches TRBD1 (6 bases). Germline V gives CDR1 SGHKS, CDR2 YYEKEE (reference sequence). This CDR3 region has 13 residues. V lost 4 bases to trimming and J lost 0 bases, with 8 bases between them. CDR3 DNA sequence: TGTGCCAGCAGCGAAGGGGGCTCCTACGAGCAGTACTTC. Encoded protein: CASSEGGSYEQYF.

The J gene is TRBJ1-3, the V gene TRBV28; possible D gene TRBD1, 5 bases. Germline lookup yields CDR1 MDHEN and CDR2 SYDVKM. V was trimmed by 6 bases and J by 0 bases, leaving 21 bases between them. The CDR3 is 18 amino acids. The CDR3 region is CASRPLFPTGSSGNTIYF. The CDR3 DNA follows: TGTGCCAGCAGGCCACTCTTCCCCACAGGATCCTCTGGAAACACCATATATTTT.

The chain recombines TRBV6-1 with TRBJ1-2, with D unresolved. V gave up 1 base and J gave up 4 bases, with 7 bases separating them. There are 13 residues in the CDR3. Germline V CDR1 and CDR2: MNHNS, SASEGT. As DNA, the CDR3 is TGTGCCAGCAGTGAAGTTGCAGGCTATGGCTACACCTTC. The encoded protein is CASSEVAGYGYTF.

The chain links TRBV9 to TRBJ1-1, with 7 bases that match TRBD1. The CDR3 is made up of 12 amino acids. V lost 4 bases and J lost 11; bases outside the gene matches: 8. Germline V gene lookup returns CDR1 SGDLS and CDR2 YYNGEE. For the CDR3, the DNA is TGTGCCAGCAGCCCACCTGACAGGGAGGCTTTCTTT. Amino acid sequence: CASSPPDREAFF.